These T cell receptor beta chains were read from a single sample in a study of T cell responses to AZD1222 COVID-19 vaccine. The table came from immunoSEQ multiplex PCR; TCRdb's copy has only in-frame clones and leaves some out. The sample records around 180,000 clones, 85% to 95% being singletons. Sequenced material: peripheral blood, taken on day 0 of AZD1222 vaccination. The receptor set was obtained from an adult in good health. Both conserved end residues are part of each CDR3. The D gene is left open where the match is weak. Size is omitted from some rows. Given values are once, few, many or a class for expanded clones.

v_call	d_call	clone_size	j_call	cdr3_aa	cdr3_nt
TRBV28	-	-	TRBJ2-2	CASSLTKNTGELFF	TGTGCCAGCAGTTTAACCAAGAACACCGGGGAGCTGTTTTTT
TRBV9	TRBD2	-	TRBJ2-2	CASSFSGTNTGELFF	TGTGCCAGCAGCTTTAGCGGGACGAACACCGGGGAGCTGTTTTTT
TRBV27	TRBD2	-	TRBJ2-7	CASSLTSSGYEQYF	TGTGCCAGCAGTTTAACGTCTAGCGGCTACGAGCAGTACTTC
TRBV28	TRBD1	-	TRBJ1-4	CASRRQGALEKLFF	TGTGCCAGCAGAAGACAGGGGGCGCTGGAAAAACTGTTTTTT
TRBV29-1	-	-	TRBJ2-1	CSVEPRNEQFF	TGCAGCGTTGAACCACGCAATGAGCAGTTCTTC
TRBV5-1	TRBD2	-	TRBJ2-1	CASSLARVAGAYEQFF	TGCGCCAGCAGCTTGGCCCGGGTAGCGGGAGCTTATGAGCAGTTCTTC
TRBV28	-	-	TRBJ1-1	CASSSPRLKLNTEAFF	TGTGCCAGCAGTTCCCCCCGACTAAAGCTGAACACTGAAGCTTTCTTT
TRBV5-8	-	-	TRBJ2-7	CASSQTITGTPPYEQYF	TGTGCCAGCAGCCAAACTATCACCGGGACACCACCCTACGAGCAGTACTTC
TRBV7-9	-	-	TRBJ2-1	CASNRAGVSFWDEQFF	TGTGCCAGCAATCGTGCTGGGGTATCGTTTTGGGATGAGCAGTTCTTC
TRBV28	-	-	TRBJ2-5	CASSQLVYQETQYF	TGTGCCAGCAGTCAACTAGTGTACCAAGAGACCCAGTACTTC
TRBV4-2	-	-	TRBJ1-6	CASTPRLPSDSPLHF	TGTGCCAGCACCCCCAGGTTGCCCAGTGATTCACCCCTCCACTTT
TRBV5-1	-	-	TRBJ1-1	CASSLLTQGNTEAFF	TGCGCCAGCAGCTTATTAACGCAGGGGAACACTGAAGCTTTCTTT
TRBV19	TRBD1	-	TRBJ1-5	CASSPSGQAGQPQHF	TGTGCCAGTAGCCCAAGCGGACAGGCGGGTCAGCCCCAGCATTTT
TRBV28	-	-	TRBJ2-7	CASGGFGEQYF	TGTGCCAGCGGGGGGTTCGGCGAGCAGTACTTC
TRBV13	TRBD2	-	TRBJ2-1	CASSMGTSGRNEQFF	TGTGCCAGCAGCATGGGGACTAGCGGGAGAAATGAGCAGTTCTTC
TRBV7-8	TRBD1	-	TRBJ1-3	CASSFAGTGVNTIYF	TGTGCCAGCAGCTTTGCCGGGACAGGTGTAAACACCATATATTTT
TRBV5-4	TRBD2	-	TRBJ2-1	CASSGTSGRNEYNEQFF	TGTGCCAGCAGTGGGACTAGCGGGAGAAACGAATACAATGAGCAGTTCTTC
TRBV7-3	-	-	TRBJ1-2	CASSLTISRNYGYTF	TGTGCCAGCAGCTTAACGATATCGCGTAACTATGGCTACACCTTC
TRBV5-4	-	-	TRBJ1-2	CASSLEGWSNGYTF	TGTGCCAGCAGCTTGGAAGGGTGGAGTAATGGCTACACCTTC
TRBV15	TRBD2	-	TRBJ2-2	CATSRGGLADANTGELFF	TGTGCCACCAGCAGAGGGGGACTAGCGGACGCGAACACCGGGGAGCTGTTTTTT
TRBV5-5	TRBD1	-	TRBJ1-5	CASSLSGQRLGPQHF	TGTGCCAGCAGCTTGTCGGGACAGCGATTAGGACCCCAGCATTTT
TRBV25-1	-	-	TRBJ2-5	CASSDSDFQETQYF	TGTGCCAGCAGTGATTCGGACTTCCAAGAGACCCAGTACTTC
TRBV12-2	-	-	TRBJ2-1	CASRSHTSGRFNEQFF	TGTGCAAGTCGCTCACACACTAGCGGGAGGTTCAATGAGCAGTTCTTC
TRBV19	-	-	TRBJ2-6	CASTLRASGANVLTF	TGTGCCAGTACTCTTCGCGCGTCTGGGGCCAACGTCCTGACTTTC
TRBV28	-	-	TRBJ2-7	CASSLYSGNSYEQYF	TGTGCCAGCAGTTTATATTCAGGAAACTCCTACGAGCAGTACTTC
TRBV7-4	-	-	TRBJ1-5	CASHRVVRNQPQHF	TGTGCCAGCCACCGGGTCGTACGCAATCAGCCCCAGCATTTT
TRBV4-2	-	few	TRBJ2-7	CASSHTGTPPRGYEQYF	TGTGCCAGCAGCCATACCGGGACACCCCCCCGGGGCTACGAGCAGTACTTC
TRBV11-2	-	-	TRBJ1-2	CASSPHQGLRGYTF	TGTGCCAGCAGCCCTCATCAGGGTCTGCGGGGCTACACCTTC
TRBV9	-	-	TRBJ1-4	CASSDGESEKLFF	TGTGCCAGCAGCGATGGGGAGAGTGAAAAACTGTTTTTT
TRBV28	TRBD2	-	TRBJ2-5	CASSLRLAGVETQYF	TGTGCCAGCAGTTTACGGCTAGCGGGAGTAGAGACCCAGTACTTC
TRBV6-2/TRBV6-3	-	-	TRBJ2-7	CASSYSDAGYEQYF	TGTGCCAGCAGTTACTCAGACGCCGGCTACGAGCAGTACTTC
TRBV5-1	TRBD1	-	TRBJ2-3	CASSSTGGLTDTQYF	TGCGCCAGCAGCTCGACAGGGGGACTCACAGATACGCAGTATTTT
TRBV4-3	-	-	TRBJ1-1	CASRPNDGNAEAFF	TGCGCCAGCAGACCTAACGACGGCAACGCTGAAGCTTTCTTT
TRBV27	-	-	TRBJ2-1	CASSLSGSPLYNEQFF	TGTGCCAGCAGTTTATCTGGCTCCCCCCTCTACAATGAGCAGTTCTTC
TRBV2	TRBD2	once	TRBJ2-1	CASSDLGRETYNEQFF	TGTGCCAGCAGTGATTTGGGGCGGGAGACCTACAATGAGCAGTTCTTC
TRBV10-1	-	-	TRBJ1-1	CASSGQPGGTEAFF	TGCGCCAGCAGTGGGCAGCCTGGGGGCACTGAAGCTTTCTTT
TRBV30	-	-	TRBJ1-1	CAWSVQGNTEAFF	TGTGCCTGGAGTGTACAGGGGAACACTGAAGCTTTCTTT
TRBV29-1	-	once	TRBJ1-1	CSVEDVRGLNTEAFF	TGCAGCGTTGAAGATGTTCGGGGGCTGAACACTGAAGCTTTCTTT
TRBV14	-	-	TRBJ1-2	CASSLRGPNYGYTF	TGTGCCAGCAGCCTCCGGGGACCTAACTATGGCTACACCTTC
TRBV15	-	once	TRBJ2-1	CATSRFRGTGGNEQFF	TGTGCCACCAGCAGATTTCGAGGGACTGGGGGCAATGAGCAGTTCTTC
TRBV3-1/TRBV3-2	-	-	TRBJ1-1	CASSLTTRNTEAFF	TGTGCCAGCAGCCTTACGACCCGGAACACTGAAGCTTTCTTT
TRBV6-2/TRBV6-3	-	-	TRBJ2-5	CASSYTFFLREDWETQYF	TGTGCCAGCAGTTACACCTTTTTTCTCAGGGAAGACTGGGAGACCCAGTACTTC
TRBV2	-	few	TRBJ2-7	CASRVGQSGYEQYF	TGTGCCAGCAGAGTGGGACAAAGCGGCTACGAGCAGTACTTC
TRBV10-1	TRBD1	-	TRBJ1-2	CASQTGYYGYTF	TGCGCCAGTCAGACAGGGTACTATGGCTACACCTTC
TRBV3-1/TRBV3-2	TRBD1	-	TRBJ1-1	CASSQAGQGGSEAFF	TGTGCCAGCAGCCAAGCTGGACAGGGAGGTTCTGAAGCTTTCTTT
TRBV4-2	TRBD2	-	TRBJ2-1	CASSQESSGRHNEQFF	TGTGCCAGCAGCCAAGAGTCTAGCGGGCGCCACAATGAGCAGTTCTTC